This TCR beta chain is from a study of blood T cell repertoires in COVID-19. Study-wide background: Collection of acute and convalescent COVID-19 samples took place in the United States, Italy and Spain. PBMCs, B-cell-depleted T cells, or T cells provided the cDNA or gDNA that made up the material.

Followed longitudinally, the Seattle patients had been enrolled during active infection. As processed by the authors: The authors estimated nucleated cell counts from reference gene primer amplification. Sequencing was performed with immunoSEQ multiplex PCR; in TCRdb, only in-frame clones are kept and a portion is missing. Clone size and the V and J calls come from that table; the DNA yielded D and trimming. In the table there are about 440,000 clones, about nine tenths of which are singletons. CDR3 length: 14 amino acids. Germline V gene lookup returns CDR1 MNHEY and CDR2 SVGEGT. V was pared by 6 bases and J by 7 bases, with 6 bases of the junction left unmatched.

The TCR sequence derives from a woman aged 45-65 years with COVID-19, enrolled during active disease. The material sequenced was peripheral blood. This sequence joins TRBV6-2 or TRBV6-3 and TRBJ2-2; 9 nucleotides line up with TRBD1. CDR3 in amino acids: CASSDRGLNGELFF. CDR3 nucleotide sequence: TGTGCCAGCAGCGACAGGGGGTTAAACGGGGAGCTGTTTTTT.